The clone carrying this T cell receptor beta chain was seen more than once but under ten times. Its cognate antigen is unknown. The sample originates from a study of beta chain features in type 1 diabetes. Findings and caveats of the study: Individuals with type 1 diabetes displayed fewer insertions and more deletions at VDJ junctions. Whether TCRB rearrangement is influenced by HLA type was left unresolved in this analysis. Moderate yet significant TCRB CDR3 shortening was seen in Type 1 diabetes patients in all four CD4+ subsets.

Germline V gene lookup returns CDR1 SEHNR and CDR2 FQNEAQ (reference sequence). With 5 bases removed from V and 0 bases from J, the gap between germline ends came to 8 bases. The CDR3 length is 13 residues. Reverse transcription of all isolated RNA meant that expressed TCRB transcripts were sequenced. The average read count of naive, central memory and regulatory T cell samples was approximately 3.5 million. Clones were read by immunoSEQ multiplex PCR, and TCRdb kept only the in-frame ones, dropping some. Of over 200,000 clones in the sample, approximately 11% were seen once. The chain links TRBV7-9 to TRBJ2-7, with D tentatively TRBD2 (6 bases). The source is a man aged 25-45 years with type 1 diabetes. The sample consisted of naive CD4+ T cells from blood. Written as DNA, the CDR3 is TGTGCCAGCAGCGCGGGGTCCTCCTACGAGCAGTACTTC. Its protein is CASSAGSSYEQYF.